The clone carrying this TCR beta chain was recorded at least ten times. TCRdb ran MiXCR on the RT-PCR reads and lists one entry per CDR3 protein. There are about 700,000 distinct CDR3 sequences in the sample; approximately 15% occur only once, and 3.6% lies in the top ten. The ends lost 1 base at V and 1 base at J; junction bases unmatched: 9. The germline gives CDR1 SGHRS, CDR2 YFSETQ. The CDR3 consists of 17 residues. The chain uses TRBV5-1 and TRBJ2-5; 8 bases line up with TRBD2. Sample: memory CD4+ T cells from blood. The source is a female donor in good health, serving as a healthy control. This CDR3 reads CASSLITSGTFQETQYF. The CDR3 nucleotides read TGCGCCAGCAGCTTGATTACTAGCGGAACTTTCCAAGAGACCCAGTACTTC.